The entry below describes one T cell receptor (beta chain). This clone occurred a few times. Its antigen has not been determined. No base-level quality is on record; no much larger clone is a single base apart. All of the isolated RNA was reverse transcribed with the High Capacity cDNA Reverse Transcription Kit, so expressed TCRB transcripts were sequenced. Naive, central memory and regulatory T cell samples underwent deep immunoSEQ sequencing, averaging around 3.6 million total reads per sample. Sorted cells were lysed in RLT buffer and RNA was extracted with DNase-treated RNeasy Micro or Mini kits, depending on cell number. To prevent cross-contamination, every cell subset was processed on its own, while patient and healthy donor samples were processed together. The immunoSEQ multiplex PCR was used to amplify TCRB sequences from cDNA, yielding 87-bp fragments that span the CDR3 region. Amplicons were sequenced on the Illumina HiSeq platform. In the source study's methods: Synthetic template baselines were used to correct PCR bias computationally, reads within Hamming distance 2 were collapsed together, and singletons that could not be merged were discarded. Reads were aligned against IMGT so that V, D and J genes, CDR3 length and insertions or deletions at six rearrangement sites could be assigned. Within each subset, clonotype counts were normalized to the number of sorted cells before true diversity and Gini coefficients were calculated with the tcR R package. The overlap coefficient, calculated on TCRB nucleotide sequences, was used to measure repertoire sharing. As a proxy for the pre-selection repertoire, out-of-frame TCRB sequences from naive cells were analyzed. Imported from immuneACCESS, the table was reduced by TCRdb to in-frame sequences with V and J called. These copies leave out some clones; in studies compared against another copy, an unresolved V gene accounts for under half, and the cause of the remainder is not known. V, J and clone size reflect that table, while D and trimming were determined from the DNA. The sample table lists around 600,000 clones, 9.5% to 15% of them with a count of one. The ten largest clonotypes hold more than 0.1% of the sample.

Each donor gave one peripheral blood draw, roughly 110 mL on average, collected into heparinised tubes. A BD FACSAria II and a panel including CD45RO, CCR7, CD25, CD127, CD95 and CD27 were used to sort naive, central memory, regulatory and stem cell-like memory CD4+ T cells. All sorted populations exceeded 95% purity. Right away, PBMCs were isolated by Lymphoprep density gradient centrifugation and were stained directly, with no culture step. To minimize batch effects, samples were stained and sorted in pairs, one healthy donor with one patient per experiment. The data derive from a study of beta chain features in type 1 diabetes (dated by TCRdb to the late 2010s). In terms of the full investigation: Mean age, gender distribution, total cell number and subset yield were not different between patients and healthy donors. Across all samples, almost 110 million sorted cells were examined, and cell number per subset correlated strongly with RNA yield. Regulatory and stem cell-like memory subsets were isolated from only 8 patients and 8 healthy donors, whereas naive and central memory subsets came from all 30 or so donors. The study compared the TCRB repertoires of sorted circulating CD4+ T cell subsets in recently diagnosed type 1 diabetes patients with those in matched healthy donors. Paper-wide results and their limitations: Sequencing cDNA rather than genomic DNA could over-represent highly expressing activated cells, although activation and CD3 levels did not differ between groups. PCR might favor shorter templates, but patient and control samples were amplified and corrected together, so any skew would affect both groups equally. In all four CD4+ subsets, TCRB CDR3 length was moderately but significantly shorter in type 1 diabetes patients. Because the HLA sub-analyses included only small numbers of individuals, any influence of HLA type on TCRB rearrangement was left unresolved. Fewer insertions and more nucleotide deletions at VDJ recombination sites were observed in patients with type 1 diabetes, implying thymic rearrangement abnormalities. Naive, central memory and regulatory TCRB repertoires appeared more similar among patients than among healthy donors.

V is reduced by 3 bases and J by 3 bases, leaving a spacing of 16 bases between them. The germline V gene (reference sequence) gives CDR1 as SEHNR and CDR2 as FQNEAQ. Reading from cysteine to phenylalanine, the CDR3 counts 16 amino acids. Kept here is only the CDR3 DNA, which spans 48 bases and is read in frame from base 1. This TCR was sampled from a man in his thirties or forties with type 1 diabetes. This chain joins TRBV7-9 to TRBJ2-3; TRBD2 is perhaps the D gene, given 6 matching bases. The sequenced material came from naive CD4+ T cells from blood. In the paper's terms, the cell subset or site label means: true naive CD4+ T cells. The CDR3 in this case is CASSFYMTGLTDTQYF. The sequence in DNA is TGTGCCAGCAGCTTCTATATGACGGGACTTACAGATACGCAGTATTTT.